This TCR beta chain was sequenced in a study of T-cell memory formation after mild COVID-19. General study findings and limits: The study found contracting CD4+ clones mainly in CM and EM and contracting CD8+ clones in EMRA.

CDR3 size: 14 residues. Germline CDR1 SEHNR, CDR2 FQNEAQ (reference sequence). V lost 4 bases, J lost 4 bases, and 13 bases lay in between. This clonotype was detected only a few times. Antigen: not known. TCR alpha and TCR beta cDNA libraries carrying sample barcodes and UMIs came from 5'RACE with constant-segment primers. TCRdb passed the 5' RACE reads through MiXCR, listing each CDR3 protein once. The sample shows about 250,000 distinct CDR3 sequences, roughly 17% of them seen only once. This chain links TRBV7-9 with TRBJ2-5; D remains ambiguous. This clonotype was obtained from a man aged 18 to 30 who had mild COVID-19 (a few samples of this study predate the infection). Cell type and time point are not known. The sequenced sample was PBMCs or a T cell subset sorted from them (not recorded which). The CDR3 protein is CASSSRTVTETQYF. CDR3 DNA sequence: TGTGCCAGCAGCTCGAGGACCGTCACAGAGACCCAGTACTTC.